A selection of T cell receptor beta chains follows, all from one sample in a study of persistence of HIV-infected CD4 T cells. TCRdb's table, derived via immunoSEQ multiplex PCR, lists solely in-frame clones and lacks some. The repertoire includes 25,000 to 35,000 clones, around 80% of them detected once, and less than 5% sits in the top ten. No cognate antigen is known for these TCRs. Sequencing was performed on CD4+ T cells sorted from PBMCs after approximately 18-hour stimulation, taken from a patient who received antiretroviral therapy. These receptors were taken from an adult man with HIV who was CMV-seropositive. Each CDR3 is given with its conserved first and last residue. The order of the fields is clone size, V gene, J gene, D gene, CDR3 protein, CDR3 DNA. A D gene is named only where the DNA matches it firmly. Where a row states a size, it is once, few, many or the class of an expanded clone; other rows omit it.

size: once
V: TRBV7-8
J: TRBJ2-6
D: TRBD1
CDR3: CASSLGQGAEGANVLTF
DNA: TGTGCCAGCAGCTTGGGACAGGGGGCTGAGGGGGCCAACGTCCTGACTTTC

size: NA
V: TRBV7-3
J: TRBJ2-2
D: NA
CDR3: CASSLARGNTGELFF
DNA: TGTGCCAGCAGCTTAGCTCGCGGAAACACCGGGGAGCTGTTTTTT

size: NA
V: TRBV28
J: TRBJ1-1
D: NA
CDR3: CASSLVGPGNTEAFF
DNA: TGTGCCAGCAGTTTGGTAGGGCCGGGGAACACTGAAGCTTTCTTT

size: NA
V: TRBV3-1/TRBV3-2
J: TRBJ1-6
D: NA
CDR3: CASSQEPTSSPLHF
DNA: TGTGCCAGCAGCCAAGAGCCCACGAGTTCACCCCTCCACTTT

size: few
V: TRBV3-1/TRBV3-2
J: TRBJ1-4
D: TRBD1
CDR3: CASSPPGGQINEKLFF
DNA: TGTGCCAGCAGCCCCCCAGGGGGACAGATTAATGAAAAACTGTTTTTT

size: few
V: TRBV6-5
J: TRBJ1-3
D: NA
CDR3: CASGLPGNTIYF
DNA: TGTGCCAGCGGACTTCCTGGAAACACCATATATTTT

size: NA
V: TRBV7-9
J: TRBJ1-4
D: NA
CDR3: CASSLDRTNEKLFF
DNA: TGTGCCAGCAGCTTAGATCGGACTAATGAAAAACTGTTTTTT

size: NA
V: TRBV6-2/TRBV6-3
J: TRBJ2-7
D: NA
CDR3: CASSYFGGYEQYF
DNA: TGTGCCAGCAGTTACTTTGGTGGCTACGAGCAGTACTTC

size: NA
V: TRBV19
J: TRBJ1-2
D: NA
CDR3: CASSMGAVGGYTF
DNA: TGTGCCAGTAGTATGGGTGCCGTGGGCGGCTACACCTTC

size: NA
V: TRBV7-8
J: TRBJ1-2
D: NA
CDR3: CASSLLQGISLSGYTF
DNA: TGTGCCAGCAGCTTACTCCAGGGTATCAGTCTATCCGGCTACACCTTC

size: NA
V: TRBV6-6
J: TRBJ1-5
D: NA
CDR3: CASSRSQGGVQPQHF
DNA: TGTGCCAGCAGTCGATCCCAAGGCGGTGTTCAGCCCCAGCATTTT

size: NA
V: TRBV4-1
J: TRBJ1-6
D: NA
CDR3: CASSQDSDSPTSNSPLHF
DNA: TGCGCCAGCAGCCAAGATTCCGACAGCCCGACGAGTAATTCACCCCTCCACTTT

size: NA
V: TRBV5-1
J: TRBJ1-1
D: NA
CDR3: CASSLQQVNTEAFF
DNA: TGCGCCAGCAGCTTGCAGCAGGTCAACACTGAAGCTTTCTTT

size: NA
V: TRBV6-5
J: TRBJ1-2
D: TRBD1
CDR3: CASSWDRGGSGYTF
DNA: TGTGCCAGCAGTTGGGACAGGGGGGGTTCTGGCTACACCTTC

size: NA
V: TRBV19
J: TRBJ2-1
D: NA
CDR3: CASSIKTGLSPYNEQFF
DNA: TGTGCCAGTAGTATAAAAACGGGCCTAAGTCCCTACAATGAGCAGTTCTTC

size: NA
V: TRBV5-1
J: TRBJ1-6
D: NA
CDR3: CASSLAEGLSYNSPLHF
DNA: TGCGCCAGCAGCTTGGCGGAAGGACTCTCCTATAATTCACCCCTCCACTTT

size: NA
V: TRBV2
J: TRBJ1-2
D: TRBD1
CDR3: CASRQGQDPNYGYTF
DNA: TGTGCCAGCAGGCAGGGACAGGACCCGAACTATGGCTACACCTTC

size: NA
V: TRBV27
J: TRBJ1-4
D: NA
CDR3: CASSFSSTNEKLFF
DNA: TGTGCCAGCAGTTTCAGTTCAACTAATGAAAAACTGTTTTTT

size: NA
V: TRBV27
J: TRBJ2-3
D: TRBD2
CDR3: CASSFKGLAGGPGDTQYF
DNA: TGTGCCAGCAGTTTTAAAGGACTAGCGGGGGGGCCCGGAGATACGCAGTATTTT

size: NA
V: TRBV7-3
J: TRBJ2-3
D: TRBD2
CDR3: CASSLSPSGGAVDTQYF
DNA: TGTGCCAGCAGCTTATCCCCTAGCGGGGGGGCCGTAGATACGCAGTATTTT

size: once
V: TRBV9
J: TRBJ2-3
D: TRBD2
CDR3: CASSVAGVGGGAVTDTQYF
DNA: TGTGCCAGCAGCGTAGCTGGGGTCGGCGGGGGGGCCGTAACAGATACGCAGTATTTT

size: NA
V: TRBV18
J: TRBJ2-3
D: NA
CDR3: CASSLGLGTDTQYF
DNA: TGTGCCAGCTCACTCGGTCTGGGCACAGATACGCAGTATTTT

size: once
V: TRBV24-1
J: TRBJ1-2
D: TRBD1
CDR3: CATSDPRTGGASYGYTF
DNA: TGTGCCACCAGTGACCCTCGGACAGGGGGCGCAAGCTATGGCTACACCTTC

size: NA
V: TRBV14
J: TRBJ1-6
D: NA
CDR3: CASSQQSGWTPLHF
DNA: TGTGCCAGCAGCCAACAGTCAGGGTGGACACCCCTCCACTTT

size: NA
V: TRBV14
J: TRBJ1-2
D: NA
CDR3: CASSQVSGLYGYTF
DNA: TGTGCCAGCAGCCAAGTATCAGGACTCTATGGCTACACCTTC

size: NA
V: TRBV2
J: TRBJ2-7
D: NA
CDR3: CASSEQDGWADEQYF
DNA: TGTGCCAGCAGTGAACAGGACGGTTGGGCCGACGAGCAGTACTTC

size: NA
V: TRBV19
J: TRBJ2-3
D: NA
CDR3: CASSIWGDTQYF
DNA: TGTGCCAGTAGTATATGGGGGGATACGCAGTATTTT

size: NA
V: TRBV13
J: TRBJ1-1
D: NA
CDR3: CASSLGGEVNTEAFF
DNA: TGTGCCAGCAGCTTAGGTGGCGAGGTGAACACTGAAGCTTTCTTT

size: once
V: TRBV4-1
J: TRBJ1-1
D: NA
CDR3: CASSPTIGSRESEAFF
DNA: TGCGCCAGCAGCCCCACGATCGGGAGCCGTGAGTCTGAAGCTTTCTTT

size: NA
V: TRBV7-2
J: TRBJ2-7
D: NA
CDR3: CASAPQGAYEQYF
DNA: TGTGCCAGCGCTCCCCAGGGCGCCTACGAGCAGTACTTC

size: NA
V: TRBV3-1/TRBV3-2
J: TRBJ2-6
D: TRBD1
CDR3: CASSQVQGKSGANVLTF
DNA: TGTGCCAGCAGCCAAGTACAGGGGAAGTCTGGGGCCAACGTCCTGACTTTC

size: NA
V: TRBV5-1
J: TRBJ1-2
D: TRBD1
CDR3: CASSLEGARGYGYTF
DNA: TGCGCCAGCAGCTTGGAGGGGGCTCGGGGCTATGGCTACACCTTC

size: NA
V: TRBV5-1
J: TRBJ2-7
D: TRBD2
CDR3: CASSLAGHRGGYEQYF
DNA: TGCGCCAGCAGCTTGGCCGGGCACCGGGGAGGGTACGAGCAGTACTTC

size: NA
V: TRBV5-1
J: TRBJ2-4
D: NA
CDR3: CASSFSGVEGNIQYF
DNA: TGCGCCAGCAGCTTTTCGGGCGTCGAGGGAAACATTCAGTACTTC

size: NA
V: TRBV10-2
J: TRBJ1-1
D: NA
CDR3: CASSAPTVTTEAFF
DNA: TGCGCCAGCAGTGCGCCTACAGTGACAACTGAAGCTTTCTTT

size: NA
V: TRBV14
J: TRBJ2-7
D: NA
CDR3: CASSKRGTVGEQYF
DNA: TGTGCCAGCAGCAAAAGAGGGACTGTAGGCGAGCAGTACTTC

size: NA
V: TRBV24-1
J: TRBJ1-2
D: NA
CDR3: CATSDLGTGYGYTF
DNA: TGTGCCACCAGTGATCTTGGGACCGGCTATGGCTACACCTTC

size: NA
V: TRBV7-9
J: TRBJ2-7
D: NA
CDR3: CASSQIRDGDEQYF
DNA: TGTGCCAGCAGCCAAATCCGGGACGGAGACGAGCAGTACTTC

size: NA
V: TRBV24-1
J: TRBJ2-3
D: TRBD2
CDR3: CATSDLPPGLAGGRTDTQYF
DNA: TGTGCCACCAGTGATTTGCCGCCGGGACTAGCGGGGGGGAGGACAGATACGCAGTATTTT

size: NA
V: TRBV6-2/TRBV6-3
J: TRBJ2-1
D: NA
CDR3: CASSYDPTGGEQFF
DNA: TGTGCCAGCAGTTACGATCCTACTGGGGGGGAGCAGTTCTTC

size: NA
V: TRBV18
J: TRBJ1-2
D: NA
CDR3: CASSPIREPNYGYTF
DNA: TGTGCCAGCTCACCAATCCGGGAACCTAACTATGGCTACACCTTC

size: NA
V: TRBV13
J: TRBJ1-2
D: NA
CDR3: CASSLNSGDYGYTF
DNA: TGTGCCAGCAGCTTAAATTCCGGCGACTATGGCTACACCTTC

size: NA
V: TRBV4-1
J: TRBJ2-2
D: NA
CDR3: CASSQSPGAGGELFF
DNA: TGCGCCAGCAGCCAATCGCCAGGGGCGGGCGGGGAGCTGTTTTTT

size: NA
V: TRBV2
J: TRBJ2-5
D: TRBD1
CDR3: CASSVGQERETQYF
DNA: TGTGCCAGCAGTGTGGGACAGGAACGGGAGACCCAGTACTTC

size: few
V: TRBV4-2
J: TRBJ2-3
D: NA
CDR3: CASSQLRPTDTQYF
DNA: TGTGCCAGCAGCCAATTGCGGCCCACAGATACGCAGTATTTT

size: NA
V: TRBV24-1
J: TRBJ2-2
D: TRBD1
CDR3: CATRDRGRTGELFF
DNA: TGTGCCACCAGGGACAGGGGGCGCACCGGGGAGCTGTTTTTT

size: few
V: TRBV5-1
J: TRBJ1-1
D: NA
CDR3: CASSLEGRYTEAFF
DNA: TGCGCCAGCAGCTTGGAGGGGCGATACACTGAAGCTTTCTTT

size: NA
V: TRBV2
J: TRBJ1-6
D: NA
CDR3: CASRRENNSPLHF
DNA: TGTGCCAGCAGGAGGGAGAATAATTCACCCCTCCACTTT

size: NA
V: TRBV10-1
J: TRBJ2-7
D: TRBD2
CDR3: CALDGSWGGNLSREQYF
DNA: TGCGCCTTGGATGGGTCATGGGGGGGGAATCTATCCCGCGAGCAGTACTTC